This TCR beta chain was sequenced in a study of control samples from healthy donors and cancer patients. The germline V gene encodes CDR1 SGDLS and CDR2 YYNGEE. Trimming removed 0 bases from V and 8 bases from J, with 9 bases in between. The length of the CDR3 is 13 residues. The protocol was immunoSEQ multiplex PCR, while the TCRdb copy is restricted to in-frame clones and leaves out a portion. The sample lists fewer than 100,000 clones, roughly four fifths seen once, with around 9.1% in the top ten. Sample: blood. The rearrangement joins TRBV9 to TRBJ2-1; D gene unclear. The sequence came from an older woman in good health. The CDR3 is CASSVGQSYEQFF. CDR3 DNA: TGTGCCAGCAGCGTAGGGCAAAGCTATGAGCAGTTCTTC.